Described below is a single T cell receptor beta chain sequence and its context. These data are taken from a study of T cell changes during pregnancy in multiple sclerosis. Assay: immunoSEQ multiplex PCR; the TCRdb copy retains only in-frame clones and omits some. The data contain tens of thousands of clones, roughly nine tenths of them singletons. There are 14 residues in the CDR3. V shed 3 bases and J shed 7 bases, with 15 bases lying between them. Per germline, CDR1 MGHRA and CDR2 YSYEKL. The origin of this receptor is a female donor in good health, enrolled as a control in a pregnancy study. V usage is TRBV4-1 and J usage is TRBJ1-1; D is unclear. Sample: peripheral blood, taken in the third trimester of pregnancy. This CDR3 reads CASSQGWTGNEAFF. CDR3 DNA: TGCGCCAGCAGCCAGGGATGGACGGGGAATGAAGCTTTCTTT.